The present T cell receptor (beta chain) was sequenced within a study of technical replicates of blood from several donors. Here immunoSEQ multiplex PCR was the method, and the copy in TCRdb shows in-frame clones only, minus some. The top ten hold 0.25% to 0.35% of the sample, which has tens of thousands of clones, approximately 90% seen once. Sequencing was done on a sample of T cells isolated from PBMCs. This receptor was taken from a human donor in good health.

CDR3 protein: CASSELTGANNEKLFF. CDR3 coding DNA: TGTGCCAGCAGTGAACTTACAGGGGCGAACAATGAAAAACTGTTTTTT. The chain combines TRBV6-1 with TRBJ1-4; the match to TRBD1 covers 7 bases. The V gene end was trimmed by 2 bases and the J gene end by 5 bases; junction bases not matched to a gene: 8. This CDR3 has 16 amino acids. Per germline, CDR1 MNHNS and CDR2 SASEGT.